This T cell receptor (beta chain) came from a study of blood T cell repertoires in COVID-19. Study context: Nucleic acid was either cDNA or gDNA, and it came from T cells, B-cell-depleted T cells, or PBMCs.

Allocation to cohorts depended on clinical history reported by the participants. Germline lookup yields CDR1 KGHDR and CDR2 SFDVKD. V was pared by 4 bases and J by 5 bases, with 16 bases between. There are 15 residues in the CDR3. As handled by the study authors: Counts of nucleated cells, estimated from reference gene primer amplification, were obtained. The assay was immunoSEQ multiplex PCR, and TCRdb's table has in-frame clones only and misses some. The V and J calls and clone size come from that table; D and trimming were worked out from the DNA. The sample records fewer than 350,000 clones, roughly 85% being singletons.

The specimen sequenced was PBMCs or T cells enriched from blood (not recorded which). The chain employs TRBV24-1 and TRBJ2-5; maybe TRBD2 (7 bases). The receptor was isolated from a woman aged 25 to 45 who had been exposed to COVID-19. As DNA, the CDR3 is TGTGCCACCAGTGACCCCCGGGGGGCAGGGGAGACCCAGTACTTC. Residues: CATSDPRGAGETQYF.